One and the same sample provided the 9 T cell receptor beta chains below, sequenced in a study of T cell responses to AZD1222 COVID-19 vaccine. This table comes from immunoSEQ multiplex PCR, and its TCRdb copy is limited to in-frame clones, with some not included. The top ten clones hold approximately 23% of a sample with roughly 70,000 clones, around 79% of them seen once. Sequences were derived from peripheral blood, sampled on day 0 of MenACWY control vaccination. These receptors were collected from an adult in good health.

This clone has just a few counts. The gene calls are TRBV28 and TRBJ1-2, with a possible D match to TRBD1 (5 bases). Deletions cut 6 bases from V and 2 bases from J, with 13 bases between. Germline V gene data show CDR1 as MDHEN and CDR2 as SYDVKM. The CDR3 runs 14 residues. In nucleotides, the CDR3 is TGTGCCAGCAGGGGGCCAGCTCTCAACTATGGCTACACCTTC. Protein product: CASRGPALNYGYTF.

The chain is built from TRBV2 and TRBJ2-6, with TRBD1 as a possible D gene (5 bases). V lost 1 base to trimming and J lost 8 bases, with 12 bases between them. Germline CDR1 is SNHLY and CDR2 is FYNNEI. This CDR3 contains 15 residues. CDR3 sequence: CASSEGRVQTNVLTF. DNA for the CDR3: TGTGCCAGCAGTGAAGGCAGGGTCCAGACCAACGTCCTGACTTTC.

V is TRBV11-2 and J is TRBJ2-7; 7 bases are shared with TRBD1. CDR1 is SGHAT, CDR2 FQNNGV, per germline. J lost 1 base, V lost 5 bases, and 5 bases had no gene match. The CDR3 has 14 residues. The CDR3 DNA sequence: TGTGCCAGCAGCGAGGACAGGATTTCCTACGAGCAGTACTTC. This sequence encodes CASSEDRISYEQYF. The whole variable domain, filled in from reference TRBV11-2 and TRBJ2-7, reads EAGVAQSPRYKIIEKRQSVAFWCNPISGHATLYWYQQILGQGPKLLIQFQNNGVVDDSQLPKDRFSAERLKGVDSTLKIQPAKLEDSAVYLCASSEDRISYEQYFGPGTRLTVT.

This chain connects TRBV3-1 (or the pseudogene TRBV3-2) to TRBJ2-1, with 12 bases lining up with TRBD2. This CDR3 spans 15 amino acids. The V and J ends lost 1 base and 6 bases, in that order; junction bases with no gene match: 1. The germline V gene encodes CDR1 LGHDT and CDR2 YNNKEL (reference sequence). The CDR3 reads CASSQATSGGNEQFF. DNA for the CDR3: TGTGCCAGCAGCCAAGCGACTAGCGGGGGCAATGAGCAGTTCTTC.

The chain recombines TRBV5-1 with TRBJ1-1, with D unresolved. Trimming took off 9 bases at V and 2 bases at J, with 14 bases between the two ends. The CDR3 extends over 13 amino acids. The V gene's germline CDR1 is SGHRS and CDR2 YFSETQ. As DNA, the CDR3 is TGCGCCACCTCGGCGGCAGCCAACACTGAAGCTTTCTTT. Its protein is CATSAAANTEAFF.

This chain links TRBV5-4 with TRBJ2-1, with 7 bases lining up with TRBD1. Unmatched junction bases numbered 7, after V lost 4 bases and J lost 6 bases. The CDR3 extends over 14 amino acids. Germline CDR1 SGHNT, CDR2 YYREEE (reference sequence). CDR3 nucleotides: TGTGCCAGCAGCCTAAGGACAGGACCCAATGAGCAGTTCTTC. Residues: CASSLRTGPNEQFF.

The CDR3 region is CASTKGDRYYEQYF. CDR3 nucleotides: TGTGCCAGCACAAAGGGGGACAGGTACTACGAGCAGTACTTC. V is TRBV9 and J is TRBJ2-7; 8 bases align to TRBD1. This CDR3 comprises 14 residues. The germline V gene has CDR1 SGDLS and CDR2 YYNGEE. V was pared by 6 bases and J by 3 bases, with 8 bases of the junction left unmatched.

This chain joins TRBV2 and TRBJ2-1; D unclear. Trimming took off 0 bases at V and 8 bases at J, with 14 bases between the two ends. Per germline, CDR1 SNHLY and CDR2 FYNNEI. There are 15 residues in the CDR3. CDR3 in amino acids: CASSEATRTTDEQFF. In nucleotides, the CDR3 is TGTGCCAGCAGTGAAGCTACCAGGACCACGGATGAGCAGTTCTTC.

J is TRBJ2-7 and V is TRBV19, with 8 bases that match TRBD1. The CDR3 sequence is 13 residues long. Germline V gene data show CDR1 as LNHDA and CDR2 as SQIVND (reference sequence). Trimming took 5 bases from V and 6 from J; bases not matched to a gene: 6. The CDR3 DNA follows: TGTGCCAGTAGTCCTGGACAGGGTCTCGAGCAGTACTTC. Translated: CASSPGQGLEQYF.